The 6 T cell receptor beta chains given below trace back to one sample, sequenced in a study of neurological immune-mediated disorders. TCRdb called the 5' RACE reads again in MiXCR, with one record for every CDR3 protein. The repertoire holds about 65,000 distinct CDR3 sequences, with approximately 4.1% as singletons. What was sequenced was PBMCs. The receptors were sampled from a middle-aged man with multiple sclerosis.

This clonotype was observed many times. This rearrangement joins TRBV4-1 to TRBJ2-5, with D possibly TRBD1 on 6 matching bases. The CDR3 runs to 14 residues. Germline lookup yields CDR1 MGHRA and CDR2 YSYEKL. Trimming pared 1 base from V and 1 base from J, leaving 7 bases between. The CDR3 is CASSQGTVQETQYF. In DNA, the CDR3 is TGCGCCAGCAGCCAAGGGACAGTCCAAGAGACCCAGTACTTC.

V gene TRBV6-5 combines with J gene TRBJ2-3, with D hard to call. This CDR3 spans 13 amino acids. V lost 6 bases and J lost 1, with 8 bases in between. Germline CDR1 is MNHEY and CDR2 is SVGAGI. CDR3: CASRTPGTDTQYF. The CDR3 DNA reads TGTGCCAGCAGGACCCCAGGCACAGATACGCAGTATTTT.

This clonotype was recorded at least ten times. The junction and the germline gene differ at one end; a read error may be behind it. The genes are TRBV28 and TRBJ1-5; D perhaps matches TRBD1 (5 bases). Germline V CDR1 and CDR2: MDHEN, SYDVKM. The CDR3 length is 14 residues. DNA of the CDR3: TGTGCCAGCACAACCCCTGCTGGGACTCGACCCCAGAATTTT. Translating it yields CASTTPAGTRPQNF.

This clonotype was counted a few times. Relative to the germline gene, one junction end is altered; a read error may explain this. The V and J genes are TRBV20-1 and TRBJ1-5; TRBD1 might be the D (5 bases). Germline V gene data show CDR1 as DFQATT and CDR2 as SNEGSKA (reference sequence). The CDR3 length is 14 residues. The CDR3 here is CSAKTRGVDQPQNF. CDR3 bases: TGCAGTGCTAAGACCCGGGGGGTGGATCAGCCCCAGAATTTT.

Comment on this clonotype: A much larger clone lies one base from this, so it may be a read error. The chain links TRBV5-6 to TRBJ2-7; D is unresolved. V lost 4 bases, J lost 2 bases, and 16 bases lay in between. CDR1 SGHDT and CDR2 YYEEEE come from the germline V gene. The CDR3 has 15 residues. The CDR3 loop is CASSRRSETPYEQYV. CDR3 bases: TGTGCCAGCAGCCGAAGGTCTGAAACTCCCTACGAGCAGTACGTC.

This clonotype has at least ten counts. The chain combines TRBV12-3 or TRBV12-4 with TRBJ1-2, with 8 bases fitting TRBD1. V dropped 3 bases and J dropped 7; count of bases not matched to a gene: 4. The CDR3 totals 13 residues. CDR3: CASSFRGPGGYTF. CDR3 in DNA: TGTGCCAGCAGTTTCAGGGGGCCGGGTGGCTACACCTTC.